Below are 27 T cell receptor beta chains sequenced from a single sample in a study of OX40 agonist ivuxolimab in advanced cancers. Sequencing was performed with immunoSEQ multiplex PCR; in TCRdb, only in-frame clones are kept and a portion is missing. Of 80,000 to 100,000 clones in the sample, roughly 94% were seen once. This sample comprised CD4+ or CD8+ T cells sorted from blood, obtained in a trial of the OX40 agonist ivuxolimab. All receptors derive from an adult with an advanced solid tumor such as melanoma, head and neck, liver or kidney cancer.

The rearrangement links TRBV4-1 to TRBJ2-1; unclear D gene. CDR1 is MGHRA and CDR2 is YSYEKL in the germline V gene. This CDR3 region has 15 residues. Deletions cut 1 base from V and 2 bases from J, with 9 bases between. CDR3 region: CASSQVQLAYNEQFF. The CDR3 coding sequence is TGCGCCAGCAGCCAAGTCCAGCTCGCCTACAATGAGCAGTTCTTC.

The J gene is TRBJ2-7, the V gene TRBV25-1, with TRBD1 as a possible D gene (5 bases). With 0 bases removed from V and 5 bases from J, the gap between germline ends came to 14 bases. Germline V gene sequence: CDR1 MGHDK, CDR2 SYGVNS. The CDR3 is made up of 15 amino acids. CDR3 loop: CASSEYHQGVHEQYF. The CDR3 DNA reads TGTGCCAGCAGTGAATACCACCAGGGCGTCCACGAGCAGTACTTC.

This clone was found once. V gene TRBV7-3 combines with J gene TRBJ2-7, with D perhaps matching TRBD2 (5 bases). Germline V gene lookup returns CDR1 SGHTA and CDR2 FQGTGA. The CDR3 spans 13 residues. The V gene lost 2 bases and the J gene lost 3 bases, with 8 bases spanning the gap. CDR3 residues: CASSLGLNYEQYF. The CDR3 DNA follows: TGTGCCAGCAGCTTAGGACTGAACTACGAGCAGTACTTC.

This chain links TRBV13 with TRBJ2-7; D gene ambiguous. V shed 0 bases and J shed 6 bases, with 6 bases lying between them. Germline V lookup: CDR1 PRHDT, CDR2 FYEKMQ (reference sequence). CDR3 length equals 12 residues. CDR3 residues: CASSLGQFEQYF. DNA for the CDR3: TGTGCCAGCAGCTTAGGACAGTTCGAGCAGTACTTC. The full variable domain, its missing parts supplied by reference TRBV13 and TRBJ2-7, is AAGVIQSPRHLIKEKRETATLKCYPIPRHDTVYWYQQGPGQDPQFLISFYEKMQSDKGSIPDRFSAQQFSDYHSELNMSSLELGDSALYFCASSLGQFEQYFGPGTRLTVT.

A single count supports this clone. This sequence joins TRBV9 and TRBJ2-3; TRBD2 agrees at 10 bases. V lost 3 bases to trimming and J lost 0 bases; unmatched junction nucleotides: 10. This CDR3 is 18 amino acids long. Germline CDR1 reads SGDLS; CDR2 reads YYNGEE. The chain's CDR3 is CASSARPGLATSTDTQYF. The CDR3 DNA follows: TGTGCCAGCAGCGCCCGGCCGGGACTAGCGACTAGCACAGATACGCAGTATTTT.

The CDR3 nucleotides read TGTGCCAGCAGTCCGTGGAATGCCGGGACGGCTTCCTACGAGCAGTACTTC. Encoded protein: CASSPWNAGTASYEQYF. The chain carries TRBV28 and TRBJ2-7, with D tentatively TRBD1 or TRBD2 (5 bases each). Germline V gene data show CDR1 as MDHEN and CDR2 as SYDVKM. Trimming shortened V by 5 bases and J by 1 base, and 21 bases separated the two germline ends. The CDR3 runs to 17 residues.

The CDR3 DNA sequence: TGTGCCAGCAGTCCCCACCAGGGAGCTAACTATGGCTACACCTTC. Translation: CASSPHQGANYGYTF. The genes are TRBV6-5 and TRBJ1-2, with D perhaps matching TRBD1 (5 bases). V shed 5 bases and J shed 0 bases, with 13 bases lying between them. This CDR3 region has 15 residues. Germline-derived CDR1 and CDR2 are MNHEY and SVGAGI.

This sequence joins TRBV13 and TRBJ2-3; D gene uncertain. The CDR3 is 13 residues long. Germline-derived CDR1 and CDR2 are PRHDT and FYEKMQ (reference sequence). Trimming took off 2 bases at V and 2 bases at J, with 5 bases between the two ends. The CDR3 here is CASSLPYTDTQYF. The CDR3 coding sequence is TGTGCCAGCAGCTTACCCTACACAGATACGCAGTATTTT.

This chain links TRBV14 with TRBJ2-5; a possible D gene is TRBD1 (7 bases). Germline V gene lookup returns CDR1 SGHDN and CDR2 FVKESK. V gave up 0 bases and J gave up 1 base, with 15 bases separating them. There are 17 residues in the CDR3. CDR3 amino acids: CASSQEVGRGVQETQYF. The CDR3 region has the DNA TGTGCCAGCAGCCAAGAAGTGGGCAGGGGGGTCCAAGAGACCCAGTACTTC. The full variable domain, completed using reference TRBV14 and TRBJ2-5, is EAGVTQFPSHSVIEKGQTVTLRCDPISGHDNLYWYRRVMGKEIKFLLHFVKESKQDESGMPNNRFLAERTGGTYSTLKVQPAELEDSGVYFCASSQEVGRGVQETQYFGPGTRLLVL.

The V and J genes are TRBV27 and TRBJ2-7; a possible D gene is TRBD2 (5 bases). Per the germline V gene, CDR1 is MNHEY and CDR2 is SMNVEV (reference sequence). The CDR3 spans 14 residues. V lost 3 bases and J 5 bases, leaving 14 bases between the germline ends. The CDR3, as DNA: TGTGCCAGCAGTTTTGGGCGGGTCGGGAACGAGCAGTACTTC. Translating it yields CASSFGRVGNEQYF.

The chain links TRBV6-1 to TRBJ1-6, with 10 positions matching TRBD1. The V segment lost 5 bases and the J segment 7 bases; nucleotides outside the gene matches: 5. Germline V gene data show CDR1 as MNHNS and CDR2 as SASEGT. The CDR3 has 15 amino acids. This chain's CDR3 is CASSSLGQGNSPLHF. CDR3 nucleotides: TGTGCCAGCAGTTCCCTGGGACAGGGGAATTCACCCCTCCACTTT.

The chain employs TRBV13 and TRBJ2-5, with 13 bases fitting TRBD2. The CDR3 runs to 16 residues. Germline V lookup: CDR1 PRHDT, CDR2 FYEKMQ (reference sequence). V shed 4 bases and J 5 bases; nucleotides not matched to a gene: 7. CDR3 DNA sequence: TGTGCCAGCAGCTCGGGACTAGCGGGGCCTGTGGAGACCCAGTACTTC. This gives the protein CASSSGLAGPVETQYF.

V is TRBV2 and J is TRBJ2-5, with TRBD2 matching 13 bases. The CDR3 is made up of 18 amino acids. V trimming: 1 base; J trimming: 0 bases; junction bases outside the gene matches: 5. Germline V gene data show CDR1 as SNHLY and CDR2 as FYNNEI. The CDR3 reads CASSEGLAGGPYQETQYF. The CDR3 region has the DNA TGTGCCAGCAGTGAAGGACTAGCGGGGGGCCCTTACCAAGAGACCCAGTACTTC.

The table lists this clone with a count of one. The V and J genes are TRBV27 and TRBJ2-5; the D call may be TRBD1 or TRBD2 (5 bases each). Germline V gene sequence: CDR1 MNHEY, CDR2 SMNVEV (reference sequence). Deletions cut 8 bases from V and 2 bases from J, with 15 bases between. The length of the CDR3 is 14 residues. The CDR3 is CASGDGTGQETQYF. CDR3 bases: TGTGCCAGCGGGGACGGCACCGGGCAAGAGACCCAGTACTTC.

This clone was observed a few times. CDR3 protein: CASSVGGADTGELFF. The CDR3 DNA reads as TGTGCCAGCAGCGTAGGGGGAGCGGACACCGGGGAGCTGTTTTTT. The genes are TRBV9 and TRBJ2-2, with D possibly being TRBD2 (5 bases). V was shortened by 0 bases and J by 3 bases, with 9 bases between the two germline ends. Germline V gene data show CDR1 as SGDLS and CDR2 as YYNGEE. This CDR3 spans 15 amino acids.

The chain is built from TRBV6-1 and TRBJ1-4; D remains ambiguous. This CDR3 is 12 amino acids long. Trimming left V 7 bases short and J 8 bases short, with 11 bases between. Germline CDR1 reads MNHNS; CDR2 reads SASEGT. The CDR3 bases are TGTGCCAGCAAGGATTATGGAGAAAAACTGTTTTTT. This encodes CASKDYGEKLFF.

The V call is TRBV6-1, the J call TRBJ2-3; TRBD1 agrees at 8 bases. With V trimmed by 6 bases and J by 4 bases, 6 bases remained unmatched. The CDR3 sequence is 14 residues long. Germline lookup yields CDR1 MNHNS and CDR2 SASEGT. In DNA form, the CDR3 reads TGTGCCAGCAGGCAAGGACAGGGCGCAGATACGCAGTATTTT. Protein sequence: CASRQGQGADTQYF.

V usage is TRBV29-1 and J usage is TRBJ2-7, with TRBD1 matching 7 bases. CDR3 length: 14 residues. Germline V CDR1 and CDR2: SQVTM, ANQGSEA. V lost 4 bases, J lost 5 bases, and 11 bases stayed unmatched. CDR3 amino acids: CSVVPEQGSHEQYF. The CDR3 nucleotides are TGCAGCGTTGTCCCAGAACAGGGGTCCCACGAGCAGTACTTC.

The J gene is TRBJ1-1, the V gene TRBV27, with TRBD1 identical over 9 bases. J gave up 5 bases and V 2 bases, and 3 bases lay outside the gene matches. Germline V gene sequence: CDR1 MNHEY, CDR2 SMNVEV (reference sequence). This CDR3 has 14 amino acids. The CDR3 sequence is CASSLGTGITEAFF. The CDR3 region has the DNA TGTGCCAGCAGTTTAGGGACAGGGATAACTGAAGCTTTCTTT.

On this clone: Other DNA sequences in the sample encode the same CDR3. The genes are TRBV5-1 and TRBJ2-7; no firm D call. Germline V gene sequence: CDR1 SGHRS, CDR2 YFSETQ. The V end lost 0 bases, the J end lost 6 bases, and 4 bases lay between the germline ends. The CDR3 has 11 amino acids. The CDR3 bases are TGCGCCAGCAGCTTGGCGGGCGAGCAGTACTTC. Translating gives CASSLAGEQYF.

The chain has TRBV28 and TRBJ1-5; 7 bases agree with TRBD1. With 7 bases clipped from V and 4 bases from J, the junction kept 13 bases outside the gene matches. The V gene's germline CDR1 is MDHEN and CDR2 SYDVKM. The CDR3 runs 16 residues. Here the CDR3 DNA reads TGTGCCAGCACGCCAACAAGGGGGCGCAGGAATCAGCCCCAGCATTTT. Its protein is CASTPTRGRRNQPQHF.

This chain joins TRBV21-1 and TRBJ2-2; TRBD2, the table's D call, was not compared with the DNA. TRBV21-1 is assigned pseudogene status. The CDR3 is 14 residues long. CDR3: CASSKWSYTGELFF. Here the CDR3 DNA reads TGTGCCAGCAGCAAATGGAGCTACACCGGGGAGCTGTTTTTT.

This rearrangement joins TRBV11-2 to TRBJ2-3; D might be TRBD1 or TRBD2, each matching 5 bases. Trimming took off 3 bases at V and 1 base at J, with 14 bases between the two ends. The CDR3 covers 16 residues. Germline CDR1 SGHAT, CDR2 FQNNGV. The DNA for the CDR3 is TGTGCCAGCAGCTTTCCGGTCCGGGGACGCACAGATACGCAGTATTTT. Its protein product is CASSFPVRGRTDTQYF.

The J gene is TRBJ2-2, the V gene TRBV11-2; D not certain. CDR3 length: 17 residues. Germline lookup yields CDR1 SGHAT and CDR2 FQNNGV. Trimming took 1 base from V and 2 from J, leaving 14 bases between them. The CDR3, as DNA: TGTGCCAGCAGCTTAGTCCACAGCTACCCTAACACCGGGGAGCTGTTTTTT. Its translation is CASSLVHSYPNTGELFF.

This clone appeared once. This sequence joins TRBV15 and TRBJ2-5; a weak D match, TRBD2 (7 bases). CDR1 is LNHNV, CDR2 YYDKDF, per germline (reference sequence). Trimming left V 5 bases short and J 1 base short, with 17 bases between. The CDR3 runs to 16 residues. The CDR3 DNA sequence: TGTGCCACCAGCGGGCGATCAGGGGAGGGCCAAGAGACCCAGTACTTC. Translated: CATSGRSGEGQETQYF.

DNA of the CDR3: TGTGCCAGCAGCGGAGGAATAACAGGGGACTATAATTCACCCCTCCACTTT. Encoded protein: CASSGGITGDYNSPLHF. The chain employs TRBV9 and TRBJ1-6; 7 bases align to TRBD1. The CDR3 has 17 amino acids. J gave up 3 bases and V 3 bases, and 9 bases lay outside the gene matches. CDR1 is SGDLS, CDR2 YYNGEE, per germline.

To note about this clone: One junction end disagrees with the germline gene, perhaps due to a read error. This chain connects TRBV9 to TRBJ1-1, with unresolved D. Germline-derived CDR1 and CDR2 are SGDLS and YYNGEE. There are 13 residues in the CDR3. The CDR3 protein is CASSVGLKTEAFF. The CDR3 DNA sequence: TGTGCCAGCAGCGTGGGGTTGAAAACTGAAGCTTTCTTT.